The clone carrying this T cell receptor (beta chain) turned up a few times. TCRdb recomputed calls from the 5' RACE reads with MiXCR, one row per CDR3 protein. The sample carries around 290,000 distinct CDR3 sequences, 8.5% to 9.5% recorded once. The data were taken from a study of identical twins. This CDR3 region has 13 residues. V dropped 2 bases and J dropped 8 bases, with 10 bases sitting between them. CDR1 and CDR2 from the germline V gene are GTSNPN and SVGIG (reference sequence). The same data also contributed to another study, on yellow fever vaccine responses in identical twins.

This sequence was found in a woman younger than 35 in good health. The gene calls are TRBV30 and TRBJ1-6, with D perhaps matching TRBD1 (5 bases). The sample taken for sequencing was CD8+ T cells sorted from blood. CDR3 residues: CAWSPWGDSPLHF. CDR3 sequence (DNA): TGTGCCTGGAGTCCGTGGGGGGATTCACCCCTCCACTTT.